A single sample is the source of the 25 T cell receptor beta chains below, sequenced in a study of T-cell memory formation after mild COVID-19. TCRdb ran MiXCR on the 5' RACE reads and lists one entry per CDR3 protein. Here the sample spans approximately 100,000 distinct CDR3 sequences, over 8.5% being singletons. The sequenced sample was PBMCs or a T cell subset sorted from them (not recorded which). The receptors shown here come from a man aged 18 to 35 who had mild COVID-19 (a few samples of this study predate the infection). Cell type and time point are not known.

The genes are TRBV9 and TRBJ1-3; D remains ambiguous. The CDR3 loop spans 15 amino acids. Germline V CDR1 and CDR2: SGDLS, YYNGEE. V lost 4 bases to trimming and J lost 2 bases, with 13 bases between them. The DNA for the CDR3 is TGTGCCAGCAGCTATGACCAGGTTCCTGGAAACACCATATATTTT. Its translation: CASSYDQVPGNTIYF.

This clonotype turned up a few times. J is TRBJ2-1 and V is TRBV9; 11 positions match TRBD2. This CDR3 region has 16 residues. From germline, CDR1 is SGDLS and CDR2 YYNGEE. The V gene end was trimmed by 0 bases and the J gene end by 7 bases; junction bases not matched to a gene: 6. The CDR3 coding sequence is TGTGCCAGCAGCGTAGGCCCTAGCGGGGGGAGTAATGAGCAGTTCTTC. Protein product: CASSVGPSGGSNEQFF.

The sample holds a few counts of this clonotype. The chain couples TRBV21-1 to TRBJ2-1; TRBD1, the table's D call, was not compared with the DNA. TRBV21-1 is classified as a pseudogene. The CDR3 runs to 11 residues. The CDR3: CATRGRDEQFF. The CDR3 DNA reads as TGTGCCACACGGGGACGCGATGAGCAGTTCTTC.

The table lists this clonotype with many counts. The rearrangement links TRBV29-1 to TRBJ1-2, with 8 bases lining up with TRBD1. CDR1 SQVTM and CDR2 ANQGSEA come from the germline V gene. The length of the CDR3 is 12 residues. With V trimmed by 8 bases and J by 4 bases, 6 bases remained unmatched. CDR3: CSIRTGPYGYTF. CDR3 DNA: TGCAGCATACGGACAGGGCCCTATGGCTACACCTTC.

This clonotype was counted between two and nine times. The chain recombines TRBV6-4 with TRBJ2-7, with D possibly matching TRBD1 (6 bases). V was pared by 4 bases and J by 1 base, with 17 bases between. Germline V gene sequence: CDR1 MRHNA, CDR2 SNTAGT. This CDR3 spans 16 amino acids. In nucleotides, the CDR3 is TGTGCCAGCAGTGCAGGGGCCGGGACATCTTCCTACGAGCAGTACTTC. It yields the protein CASSAGAGTSSYEQYF.

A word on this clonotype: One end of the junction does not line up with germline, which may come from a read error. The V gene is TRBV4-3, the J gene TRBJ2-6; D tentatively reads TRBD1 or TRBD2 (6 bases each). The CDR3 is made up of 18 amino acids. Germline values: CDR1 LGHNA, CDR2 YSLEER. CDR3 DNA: TGCGCCAACAGCCAACAGCAGGAGGGGGGCTCTGGGGCCAACGTCCTGACTTTC. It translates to CANSQQQEGGSGANVLTF.

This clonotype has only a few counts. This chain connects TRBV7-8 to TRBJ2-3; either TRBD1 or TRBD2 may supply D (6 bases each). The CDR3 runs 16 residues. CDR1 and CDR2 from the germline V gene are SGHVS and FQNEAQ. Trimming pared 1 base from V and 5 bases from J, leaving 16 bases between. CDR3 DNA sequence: TGTGCCAGCAGCTTAGAGGGGGGACCCCGCGTAGATACGCAGTATTTT. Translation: CASSLEGGPRVDTQYF.

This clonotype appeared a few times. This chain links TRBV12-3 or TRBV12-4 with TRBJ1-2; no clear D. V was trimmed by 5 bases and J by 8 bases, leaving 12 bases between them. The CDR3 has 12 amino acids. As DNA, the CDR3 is TGTGCCAGCAGTGAAGGTCGTCCGGGCTACACCTTC. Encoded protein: CASSEGRPGYTF.

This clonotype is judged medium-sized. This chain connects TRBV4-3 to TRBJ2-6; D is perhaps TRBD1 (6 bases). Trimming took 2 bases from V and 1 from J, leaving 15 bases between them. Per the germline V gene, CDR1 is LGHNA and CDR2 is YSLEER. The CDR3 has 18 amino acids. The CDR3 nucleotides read TGCGCCAGCAGCCAATCGGATAGAGGGACATCTGGGGCCAACGTCCTGACTTTC. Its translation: CASSQSDRGTSGANVLTF.

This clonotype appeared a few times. CDR3 nucleotides: TGTGCCAGCAGCTTGACTGGAAACACCATATATTTT. Protein product: CASSLTGNTIYF. The J gene is TRBJ1-3, the V gene TRBV5-5; D uncertain. The CDR3 consists of 12 residues. Per the germline V gene, CDR1 is SGHKS and CDR2 is YYEKEE (reference sequence). With 1 base removed from V and 2 bases from J, the gap between germline ends came to 1 base.

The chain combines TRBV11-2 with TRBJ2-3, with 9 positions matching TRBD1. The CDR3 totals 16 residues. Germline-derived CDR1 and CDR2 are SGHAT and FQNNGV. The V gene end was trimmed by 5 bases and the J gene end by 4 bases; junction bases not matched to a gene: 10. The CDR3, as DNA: TGTGCCAGCAGCAGACACCACCGGGACAGGGCAGATACGCAGTATTTT. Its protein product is CASSRHHRDRADTQYF.

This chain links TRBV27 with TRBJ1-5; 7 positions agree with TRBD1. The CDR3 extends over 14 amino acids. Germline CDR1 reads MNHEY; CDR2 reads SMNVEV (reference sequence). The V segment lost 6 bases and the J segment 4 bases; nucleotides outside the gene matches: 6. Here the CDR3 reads CASRPGTANQPQHF. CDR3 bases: TGTGCCAGCAGACCCGGGACAGCAAATCAGCCCCAGCATTTT.

CDR3 sequence reads: CASSPSGLASDTQYF. CDR3 nucleotide sequence: TGTGCCAGCAGCCCAAGTGGACTAGCGTCAGATACGCAGTATTTT. V gene TRBV7-3 combines with J gene TRBJ2-3; 9 positions agree with TRBD2. This CDR3 has 15 residues. Germline V gene data show CDR1 as SGHTA and CDR2 as FQGTGA. Trimming removed 5 bases from V and 4 bases from J; junction bases left unmatched: 7.

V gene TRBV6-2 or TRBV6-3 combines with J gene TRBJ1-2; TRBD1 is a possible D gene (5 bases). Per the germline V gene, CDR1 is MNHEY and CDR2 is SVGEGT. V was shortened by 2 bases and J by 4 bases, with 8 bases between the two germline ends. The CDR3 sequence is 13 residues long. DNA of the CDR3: TGTGCCAGCAGTTACAGGGACGGCTATGGCTACACCTTC. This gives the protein CASSYRDGYGYTF.

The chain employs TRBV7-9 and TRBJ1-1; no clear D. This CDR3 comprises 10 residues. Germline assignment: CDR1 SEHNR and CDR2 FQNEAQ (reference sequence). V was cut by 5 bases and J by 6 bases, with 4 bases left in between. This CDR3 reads CASSAAEAFF. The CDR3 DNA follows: TGTGCCAGCAGCGCAGCTGAAGCTTTCTTT.

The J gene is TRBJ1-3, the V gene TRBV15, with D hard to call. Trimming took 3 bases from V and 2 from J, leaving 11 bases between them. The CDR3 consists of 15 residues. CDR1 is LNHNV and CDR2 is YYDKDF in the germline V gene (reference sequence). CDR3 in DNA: TGTGCCACCAGCAGGGGCCCTGGTCCTGGAAACACCATATATTTT. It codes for CATSRGPGPGNTIYF.

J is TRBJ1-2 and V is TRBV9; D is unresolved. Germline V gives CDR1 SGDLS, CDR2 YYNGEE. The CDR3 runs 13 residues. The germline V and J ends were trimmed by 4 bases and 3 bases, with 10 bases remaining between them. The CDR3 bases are TGTGCCAGCAGCCCCAATCAAGACTATGGCTACACCTTC. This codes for CASSPNQDYGYTF.

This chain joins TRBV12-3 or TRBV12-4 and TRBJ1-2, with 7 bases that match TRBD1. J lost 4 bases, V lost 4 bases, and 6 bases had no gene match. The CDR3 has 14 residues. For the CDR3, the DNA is TGTGCCAGCAGTTCGGGGACAGCCTCCTATGGCTACACCTTC. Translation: CASSSGTASYGYTF.

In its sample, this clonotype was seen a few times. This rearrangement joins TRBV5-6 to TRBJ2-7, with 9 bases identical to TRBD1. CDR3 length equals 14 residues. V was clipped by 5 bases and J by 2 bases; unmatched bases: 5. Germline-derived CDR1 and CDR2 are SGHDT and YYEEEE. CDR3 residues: CASSIGQGTYEQYF. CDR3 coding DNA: TGTGCCAGCAGTATCGGACAGGGGACCTACGAGCAGTACTTC.

CDR3 DNA: TGTGCCAGCAGCTTAGAGGGGTCCTACGAGCAGTACTTC. Encoded protein: CASSLEGSYEQYF. The chain has TRBV11-2 and TRBJ2-7; D uncertain. The CDR3 runs to 13 residues. The germline gives CDR1 SGHAT, CDR2 FQNNGV. Trimming stripped 0 bases from V and 1 base from J, with 4 bases between.

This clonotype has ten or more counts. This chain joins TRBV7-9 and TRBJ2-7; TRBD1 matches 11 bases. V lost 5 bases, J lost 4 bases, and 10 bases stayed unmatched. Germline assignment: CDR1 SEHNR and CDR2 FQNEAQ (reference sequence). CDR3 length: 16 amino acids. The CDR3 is CASSGTRDRGKYEQYV. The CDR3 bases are TGTGCCAGCAGCGGTACCCGGGACAGGGGGAAGTACGAGCAGTACGTC.

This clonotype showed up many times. CDR3 bases: TGCGCCAGCAGTGAAGGTAGCGAGCAGTACGTC. This codes for CASSEGSEQYV. The gene calls are TRBV10-2 and TRBJ2-7; unclear D gene. The V gene's germline CDR1 is WSHSY and CDR2 SAAADI. The CDR3 runs 11 residues. Trimming removed 3 bases at V and 6 bases at J, with 6 bases between.

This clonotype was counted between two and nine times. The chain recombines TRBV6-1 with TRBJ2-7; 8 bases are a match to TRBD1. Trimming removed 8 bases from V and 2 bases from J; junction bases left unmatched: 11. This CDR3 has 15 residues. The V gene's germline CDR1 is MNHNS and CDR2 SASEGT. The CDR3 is CASGNPDRDAYEQYF. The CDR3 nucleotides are TGTGCCAGCGGCAACCCGGACAGGGACGCCTACGAGCAGTACTTC.

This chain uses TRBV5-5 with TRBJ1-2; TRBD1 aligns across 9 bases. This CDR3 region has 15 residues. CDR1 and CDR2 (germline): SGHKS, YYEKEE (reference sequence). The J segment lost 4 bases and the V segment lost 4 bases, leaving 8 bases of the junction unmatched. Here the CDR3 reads CASSIRQGVAYGYTF. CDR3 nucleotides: TGTGCCAGCAGCATACGACAGGGGGTGGCCTATGGCTACACCTTC.

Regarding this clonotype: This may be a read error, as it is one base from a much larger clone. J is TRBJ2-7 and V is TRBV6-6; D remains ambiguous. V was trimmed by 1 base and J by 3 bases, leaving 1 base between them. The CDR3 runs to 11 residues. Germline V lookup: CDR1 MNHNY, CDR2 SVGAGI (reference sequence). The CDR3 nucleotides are TGTGCCAGCAGTTACTACTACGAGCAGTACTTC. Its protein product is CASSYYYEQYF.